This TCR beta chain was observed in a study of blood T cell repertoires in COVID-19. This clone was detected only a few times. From germline, CDR1 is LNHDA and CDR2 SQIVND (reference sequence). The CDR3 length is 15 residues. V shed 4 bases, J shed 5 bases, and the junction held 7 bases outside the gene matches. Here immunoSEQ multiplex PCR was the method, and the copy in TCRdb shows in-frame clones only, minus some. The sample holds about 270,000 clones, 85% seen once. The clonotype comes from a woman aged 45-59 years with acute COVID-19. V and J are TRBV19 and TRBJ1-5, with 8 bases aligning to TRBD1. The sequencing input was PBMCs or T cells enriched from blood (not recorded which). The CDR3 loop is CASSNKQGVHQPQHF. The CDR3 DNA reads TGTGCCAGTAGTAACAAACAGGGGGTACATCAGCCCCAGCATTTT.